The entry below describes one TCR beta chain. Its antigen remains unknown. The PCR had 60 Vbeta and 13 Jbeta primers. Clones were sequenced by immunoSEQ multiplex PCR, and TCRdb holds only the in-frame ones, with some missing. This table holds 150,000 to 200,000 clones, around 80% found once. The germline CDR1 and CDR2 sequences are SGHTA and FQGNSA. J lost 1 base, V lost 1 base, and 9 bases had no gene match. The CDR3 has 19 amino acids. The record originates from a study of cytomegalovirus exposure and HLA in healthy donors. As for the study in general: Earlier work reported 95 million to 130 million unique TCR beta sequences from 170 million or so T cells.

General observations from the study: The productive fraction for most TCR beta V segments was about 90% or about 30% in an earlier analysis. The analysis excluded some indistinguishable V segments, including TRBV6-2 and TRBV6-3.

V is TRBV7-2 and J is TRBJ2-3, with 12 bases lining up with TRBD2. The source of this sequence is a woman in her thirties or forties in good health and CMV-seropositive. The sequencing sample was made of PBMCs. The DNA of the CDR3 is TGTGCCAGCAGCTTAGATGCTAGCGGGAGGGATATAGGCACAGATACGCAGTATTTT. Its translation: CASSLDASGRDIGTDTQYF.